These 5 T cell receptor beta chains were sequenced from one sample in a study of shared clonotypes between healthy human individuals (dated by TCRdb to the early 2020s). Library construction relied on the immunoSEQ multiplex PCR assay. TCRdb took this table from immuneACCESS and kept in-frame rearrangements with V and J called. Such tables lack part of the clones; where checked against another copy, unresolved V genes explain under half of the gap, and the rest is unexplained. This sample gives about 520,000 clones in total; 90% to 97% of them show up just once. Under 0.065% of the sample rests with the top ten. The sequenced material came from naive CD4+ T cells sorted from blood. The cell subset or site label, as the study defines it: CD45RA+ positively selected. These receptors were taken from a woman in her twenties or thirties in good health.

This chain links TRBV13 with TRBJ2-7; TRBD1 matches at 7 bases. The CDR3 sequence is 14 residues long. Germline values: CDR1 PRHDT, CDR2 FYEKMQ (reference sequence). The V and J ends lost 3 bases and 7 bases, in that order; junction bases with no gene match: 9. The CDR3 here is CASSFRGRTGEQYF. CDR3 sequence (DNA): TGTGCCAGCAGCTTTAGGGGGCGAACGGGAGAGCAGTACTTC.

This clone was found once. The chain combines TRBV10-2 with TRBJ2-7; the D is unclear. The V end lost 4 bases, the J end lost 4 bases, and 14 bases lay between the germline ends. CDR1 is WSHSY, CDR2 SAAADI, per germline. This CDR3 has 14 residues. CDR3 sequence: CASSAVGRGYEQYF. In nucleotides, the CDR3 is TGCGCCAGCAGTGCTGTGGGAAGAGGTTACGAGCAGTACTTC.

The J gene is TRBJ1-4, the V gene TRBV7-9; 7 nucleotides align to TRBD1. The germline V gene encodes CDR1 SEHNR and CDR2 FQNEAQ (reference sequence). CDR3 length equals 14 residues. After removal of 5 bases from V and 5 bases from J, the junction contained 5 bases not matched to a gene. In DNA, the CDR3 is TGTGCCAGCAGCCAGGGACAGTTAAATGAAAAACTGTTTTTT. Amino acids: CASSQGQLNEKLFF.

This clone was seen just once. The CDR3 coding sequence is TGTGCCAGCAGCAAAACCGGGACAGAAAATTACGAGCAGTACTTC. Its protein is CASSKTGTENYEQYF. This chain links TRBV5-8 with TRBJ2-7; the match to TRBD1 covers 7 bases. V shed 4 bases and J 4 bases; nucleotides not matched to a gene: 11. The CDR3 has 15 residues. The germline V gene encodes CDR1 SGHTS and CDR2 YDEGEE.

The chain recombines TRBV6-1 with TRBJ1-2; D perhaps matches TRBD1 (5 bases). V lost 9 bases and J lost 8, with 22 bases in between. The CDR3 runs to 14 residues. Germline V gene sequence: CDR1 MNHNS, CDR2 SASEGT. CDR3 sequence (DNA): TGTGCCAGTGATACCTCTCAGGGAGCGGGAGGCTACACCTTC. It is translated as CASDTSQGAGGYTF.